Each of the 25 T cell receptor beta chains below was sequenced from the same sample in a study of blood T cells in healthy people across ages. Using a J-beta primer mix together with a sample-barcoded 5' primer, a second PCR was run for roughly 6 to 11 cycles. TCRdb itself ran the 5' RACE reads through MiXCR, one entry per CDR3 protein. The sample shows around 870,000 distinct CDR3 sequences, less than 35% of them seen only once. Material for sequencing was blood. Receptors were obtained from a woman aged 80 or over in good health.

At least ten counts were recorded for this clonotype. A single base separates this from a much larger clone, so it may be a read error. The chain combines TRBV7-2 with TRBJ2-5; TRBD2 matches 8 bases. This CDR3 is 16 amino acids long. Per the germline V gene, CDR1 is SGHTA and CDR2 is FQGNSA. Trimming removed 6 bases from V and 4 bases from J; junction bases left unmatched: 13. The CDR3 reads CASRTFSGAGGETQYF. The CDR3 DNA sequence: TGTGCCAGCAGGACCTTTAGCGGGGCCGGAGGAGAGACCCAGTACTTC. Variable domain in full (rest from reference TRBV7-2 and TRBJ2-5): GAGVSQSPSNKVTEKGKDVELRCDPISGHTALYWYRQSLGQGLEFLIYFQGNSAPDKSGLPSDRFSAERTGGSVSTLTIQRTQQEDSAVYLCASRTFSGAGGETQYFGPGTRLLVL.

This clonotype was recorded many times. The chain has TRBV2 and TRBJ2-7; the D gene is possibly TRBD1 (5 bases). This CDR3 has 14 amino acids. Per germline, CDR1 SNHLY and CDR2 FYNNEI. With 7 bases removed from V and 10 bases from J, the gap between germline ends came to 23 bases. CDR3 amino acids: CASTIGAKIATQYF. Here the CDR3 DNA reads TGTGCCAGCACGATAGGGGCGAAAATCGCTACCCAGTACTTC.

This chain uses TRBV12-3 or TRBV12-4 with TRBJ2-3, with a tentative D call TRBD1 (5 bases). The CDR3 consists of 17 residues. Trimming shortened V by 6 bases and J by 4 bases, and 23 bases separated the two germline ends. The CDR3 reads CASSFSGSPIRADTQYF. DNA of the CDR3: TGTGCCAGCAGCTTCTCAGGGTCCCCAATAAGAGCAGATACGCAGTATTTT.

This clonotype has just a few counts. The J gene is TRBJ1-1, the V gene TRBV6-6, with D tentatively TRBD1 (6 bases). V was cut by 8 bases and J by 8 bases, with 15 bases left in between. Germline CDR1 is MNHNY and CDR2 is SVGAGI (reference sequence). This CDR3 comprises 12 residues. The CDR3 spells CASGPQGREAFF. The CDR3 region has the DNA TGTGCCAGCGGCCCACAGGGCCGAGAAGCTTTCTTT.

This clonotype was recorded many times. The chain has TRBV18 and TRBJ2-7, with TRBD1 as a possible D gene (6 bases). The germline CDR1 and CDR2 sequences are KGHSH and LQKENI. The CDR3 is 13 amino acids. V was shortened by 2 bases and J by 3 bases, with 8 bases between the two germline ends. CDR3 coding DNA: TGTGCCAGCTCACCAGACAGGATCTACGAGCAGTACTTC. Amino acid sequence: CASSPDRIYEQYF.

This clonotype was counted at least ten times. The chain carries TRBV20-1 and TRBJ1-1; D perhaps matches TRBD1 (5 bases). The CDR3 contains 12 residues. The germline CDR1 and CDR2 sequences are DFQATT and SNEGSKA (reference sequence). The V end lost 4 bases, the J end lost 5 bases, and 11 bases lay between the germline ends. This CDR3 reads CSAIPRGTEAFF. In DNA, the CDR3 is TGCAGTGCTATCCCAAGGGGAACTGAAGCTTTCTTT.

This clonotype was counted at least ten times. As DNA, the CDR3 is TGTGCCAGCAACCTGGGACAGGACGAGCAGTACTTC. Translating gives CASNLGQDEQYF. This sequence joins TRBV2 and TRBJ2-7; 8 nucleotides align to TRBD1. Germline assignment: CDR1 SNHLY and CDR2 FYNNEI. The CDR3 length is 12 residues. J was trimmed by 5 bases and V by 7 bases; bases with no gene match: 4.

With respect to this clonotype: This could be a read error, since a much larger clone is one nucleotide away. This chain joins TRBV7-2 and TRBJ2-5; 8 nucleotides align to TRBD2. The trim removed 1 base at V and 10 bases at J, leaving 8 bases unmatched. Germline CDR1 and CDR2: SGHTA and FQGNSA. CDR3 length: 14 amino acids. The CDR3, as DNA: TGTGCCAGCAGCTTAGGAGGCTTTCGGGGGGGCCAGTACTTC. It yields the protein CASSLGGFRGGQYF.

This clonotype was detected ten times or more. The J gene is TRBJ2-1, the V gene TRBV12-3 or TRBV12-4, with TRBD2 matching 9 bases. V lost 5 bases to trimming and J lost 0 bases; unmatched junction nucleotides: 11. The CDR3 has 18 amino acids. CDR3 sequence (DNA): TGTGCCAGCAGTCCCGGGTTTAGCGGGGGACCCTCCTACAATGAGCAGTTCTTC. Protein sequence: CASSPGFSGGPSYNEQFF.

In its sample, this clonotype was seen a few times. The chain is built from TRBV28 and TRBJ2-7; 7 nucleotides align to TRBD1. Germline V lookup: CDR1 MDHEN, CDR2 SYDVKM. The CDR3 contains 15 residues. V lost 6 bases, J lost 3 bases, and 11 bases stayed unmatched. CDR3 residues: CASSPPGQFFYEQYF. Written as DNA, the CDR3 is TGTGCCAGCAGCCCCCCGGGACAGTTTTTCTACGAGCAGTACTTC.

The chain uses TRBV30 and TRBJ1-2; TRBD1 matches 10 bases. Germline V CDR1 and CDR2: GTSNPN, SVGIG (reference sequence). The CDR3 extends over 13 amino acids. Trimming at V came to 8 bases and at J to 2 bases, leaving 5 bases not matched to a gene. Here the CDR3 reads CARPGQGNYGYTF. In DNA form, the CDR3 reads TGTGCCCGTCCGGGACAGGGGAACTATGGCTACACCTTC.

This clonotype was observed at least ten times. One end of the junction fails to match germline, which may point to a read error. The rearrangement links TRBV6-2 or TRBV6-3 to TRBJ1-2; D not certain. CDR1 and CDR2 from the germline V gene are MNHEY and SVGEGT. The length of the CDR3 is 11 residues. CDR3 sequence reads: CASSQAGGYTF. DNA for the CDR3: TGCGCCAGCAGCCAAGCAGGAGGCTACACCTTC.

The V call is TRBV5-1, the J call TRBJ2-3; 7 bases are a match to TRBD1. The CDR3 has 15 residues. Germline lookup yields CDR1 SGHRS and CDR2 YFSETQ. J was trimmed by 6 bases and V by 4 bases; bases with no gene match: 11. CDR3 amino acids: CASSPPSGGYDTQYF. As DNA, the CDR3 is TGCGCCAGCAGCCCCCCCTCAGGGGGATATGATACGCAGTATTTT. The variable domain in full, completed from reference TRBV5-1 and TRBJ2-3, reads KAGVTQTPRYLIKTRGQQVTLSCSPISGHRSVSWYQQTPGQGLQFLFEYFSETQRNKGNFPGRFSGRQFSNSRSEMNVSTLELGDSALYLCASSPPSGGYDTQYFGPGTRLTVL.

There are many counts of this clonotype. This chain links TRBV7-2 with TRBJ2-5; no reliable D call. CDR1 SGHTA and CDR2 FQGNSA come from the germline V gene. Trimming shortened V by 5 bases and J by 8 bases, and 9 bases separated the two germline ends. The CDR3 has 11 residues. CDR3 loop: CASSLRSTQYF. CDR3 coding DNA: TGTGCCAGCAGCCTCCGGTCTACCCAGTACTTC.

This clonotype has only a few counts. This rearrangement joins TRBV6-5 to TRBJ2-1, with D possibly being TRBD2 (6 bases). Germline V gene sequence: CDR1 MNHEY, CDR2 SVGAGI. The CDR3 runs 16 residues. Trimming shortened V by 0 bases and J by 6 bases, and 15 bases separated the two germline ends. DNA of the CDR3: TGTGCCAGCAGTTACTCGGGCGGGGAGATGGGCAATGAGCAGTTCTTC. Protein sequence: CASSYSGGEMGNEQFF.

V gene TRBV7-9 combines with J gene TRBJ1-2; 10 bases match TRBD1. The CDR3 sequence is 15 residues long. The V gene's germline CDR1 is SEHNR and CDR2 FQNEAQ (reference sequence). V shed 3 bases and J 7 bases; nucleotides not matched to a gene: 8. The CDR3 bases are TGTGCCAGCAGCTTGCACCGGGACAGGGGCCTTGGCTACACCTTC. This encodes CASSLHRDRGLGYTF.

This clonotype was recorded at least ten times. V usage is TRBV4-3 and J usage is TRBJ2-6, with D possibly being TRBD1 (6 bases). Germline V CDR1 and CDR2: LGHNA, YSLEER. Between the trimmed V and J ends, which lost 0 bases and 3 bases, there was a span of 9 bases. The CDR3 contains 16 residues. CDR3 DNA sequence: TGCGCCAGCAGCCAAGATGAGGGGGTTGGGGCCAACGTCCTGACTTTC. Translating gives CASSQDEGVGANVLTF.

This clonotype was found a few times. The chain joins TRBV28 to TRBJ1-5; unclear D gene. The CDR3 is made up of 13 amino acids. CDR1 is MDHEN, CDR2 SYDVKM, per germline. V gave up 5 bases and J gave up 10 bases, with 15 bases separating them. CDR3 bases: TGTGCCAGCAGTCCCGACAAGGTCCGACCCCAGCATTTT. It codes for CASSPDKVRPQHF.

About this clonotype: It may be a read error: a sequence one base away is much more abundant. The genes are TRBV12-3 or TRBV12-4 and TRBJ2-1, with TRBD1 matching 8 bases. This CDR3 spans 14 amino acids. The V gene end was trimmed by 6 bases and the J gene end by 10 bases; junction bases not matched to a gene: 11. DNA of the CDR3: TGTGCCAGCAGCCCGGGACAGGAGGGCTACGAGCAGTTCTTC. Its translation: CASSPGQEGYEQFF.

This clonotype was seen ten or more times. The chain is built from TRBV30 and TRBJ2-1, with 8 bases matching TRBD2. The V segment lost 0 bases and the J segment 5 bases; nucleotides outside the gene matches: 9. CDR1 GTSNPN and CDR2 SVGIG come from the germline V gene (reference sequence). The CDR3 consists of 16 residues. Here the CDR3 DNA reads TGTGCCTGGAGTGTAGGGCGGGGGGACCGTCACAATGAGCAGTTCTTC. This translates into CAWSVGRGDRHNEQFF.

This clonotype was seen many times. The chain carries TRBV28 and TRBJ1-2, with 8 bases fitting TRBD1. Trimming cost V 3 bases and J 4 bases; bases outside gene matches: 4. Germline V gene lookup returns CDR1 MDHEN and CDR2 SYDVKM. This CDR3 has 14 amino acids. The CDR3 sequence: CASSFQQGGYGYTF. DNA of the CDR3: TGTGCCAGCAGTTTCCAACAGGGGGGCTATGGCTACACCTTC.

This clonotype was seen many times. DNA of the CDR3: TGTGCCAGCGAGGTGGGCAGGGGGCGTTCCTACAATGAGCAGTTCTTC. Amino acids: CASEVGRGRSYNEQFF. The chain has TRBV9 and TRBJ2-1; 8 positions agree with TRBD1. This CDR3 comprises 16 residues. The V gene end was trimmed by 7 bases and the J gene end by 1 base; junction bases not matched to a gene: 10. CDR1 is SGDLS, CDR2 YYNGEE, per germline.

This clonotype was recorded at least ten times. The V gene is TRBV6-2 or TRBV6-3, the J gene TRBJ2-1; D gene uncertain. This CDR3 contains 13 residues. Trimming took 1 base from V and 7 from J, leaving 8 bases between them. Germline V CDR1 and CDR2: MNHEY, SVGEGT. In nucleotides, the CDR3 is TGTGCCAGCAGTTACTTACTGCAGAATGAGCAGTTCTTC. It specifies CASSYLLQNEQFF.

Concerning this clonotype: A single base separates this from a much larger clone, so it may be a read error. The chain recombines TRBV11-2 with TRBJ2-1; D remains ambiguous. The germline V gene has CDR1 SGHAT and CDR2 FQNNGV. CDR3 length: 12 amino acids. The CDR3, as DNA: TGTGTCAGCGCTCGTAGGTCCAATGAGCAGTTCTTC. Protein product: CVSARRSNEQFF.

This clonotype was detected only once. As the CDR3 is not closed by the conserved phenylalanine or tryptophan, this likely results from a read error. The chain couples TRBV5-1 to TRBJ2-3; D unclear. This CDR3 is 11 amino acids long. CDR1 and CDR2 (germline): SGHRS, YFSETQ. V was shortened by 3 bases and J by 6 bases, with 5 bases between the two germline ends. This CDR3 reads CASSYGDTQYV. CDR3 DNA sequence: TGCGCCAGCAGCTACGGGGATACGCAGTATGTT.